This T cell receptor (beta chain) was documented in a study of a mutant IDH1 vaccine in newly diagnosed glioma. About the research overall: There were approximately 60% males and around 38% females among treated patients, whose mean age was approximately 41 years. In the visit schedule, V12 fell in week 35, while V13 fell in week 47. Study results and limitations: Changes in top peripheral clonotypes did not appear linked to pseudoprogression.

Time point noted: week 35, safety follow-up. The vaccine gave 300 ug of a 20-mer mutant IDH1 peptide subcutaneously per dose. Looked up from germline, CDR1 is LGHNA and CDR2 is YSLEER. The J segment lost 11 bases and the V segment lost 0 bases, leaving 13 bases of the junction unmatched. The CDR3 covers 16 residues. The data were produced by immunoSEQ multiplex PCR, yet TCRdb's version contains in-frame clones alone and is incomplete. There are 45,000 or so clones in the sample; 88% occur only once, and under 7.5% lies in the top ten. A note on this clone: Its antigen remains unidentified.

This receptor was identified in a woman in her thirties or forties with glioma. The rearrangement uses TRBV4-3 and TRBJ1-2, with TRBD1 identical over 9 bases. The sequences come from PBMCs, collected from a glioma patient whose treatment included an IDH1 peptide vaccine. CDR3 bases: TGCGCCAGCAGCCAAGATTTGGGGGGGGGACAGGGAGCATACACCTTC. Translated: CASSQDLGGGQGAYTF.